These 6 T cell receptor beta chains were all obtained from the same sample, sequenced in a study of shared clonotypes between healthy human individuals. Clones were read by immunoSEQ multiplex PCR, and TCRdb kept only the in-frame ones, dropping some. The table shows 950,000 to 1,300,000 clones, with about three quarters occurring only once. Sequenced sample: memory CD4+ T cells sorted from blood. Subset of the sample: CD45RA-negative fraction. These receptors originate from a man aged 18 to 29 in good health.

The chain carries TRBV19 and TRBJ1-1; a possible D gene is TRBD1 (5 bases). Germline V gene sequence: CDR1 LNHDA, CDR2 SQIVND (reference sequence). Trimming stripped 7 bases from V and 1 base from J, with 13 bases between. The CDR3 is 14 amino acids. As DNA, the CDR3 is TGTGCCAGTACCGAACGGGGGACGAACACTGAAGCTTTCTTT. The encoded protein is CASTERGTNTEAFF.

This clone was seen more than once but under ten times. The chain recombines TRBV7-8 with TRBJ2-7; weak D call: TRBD2 (7 bases). The CDR3 is 16 amino acids. Germline-derived CDR1 and CDR2 are SGHVS and FQNEAQ. V gave up 1 base and J gave up 0 bases, with 13 bases separating them. CDR3 loop: CASSLVGGQFSYEQYF. The CDR3 bases are TGTGCCAGCAGCTTAGTGGGGGGGCAGTTCTCCTACGAGCAGTACTTC.

The chain joins TRBV5-1 to TRBJ2-1; D perhaps matches TRBD1 (6 bases). Germline CDR1 is SGHRS and CDR2 is YFSETQ. This CDR3 has 15 amino acids. V lost 2 bases and J 12 bases, leaving 21 bases between the germline ends. DNA for the CDR3: TGCGCCAGCAGCTTATCGGACAGTCTGACCTCGGTGCAGTTCTTC. Protein sequence: CASSLSDSLTSVQFF.

The genes are TRBV7-2 and TRBJ2-5; a weak D match, TRBD2 (6 bases). This CDR3 is 15 amino acids long. Germline CDR1 and CDR2: SGHTA and FQGNSA. V lost 4 bases and J 5 bases, leaving 17 bases between the germline ends. The CDR3: CASSYRLDVGETQYF. In DNA, the CDR3 is TGTGCCAGCAGCTATCGACTAGACGTCGGGGAGACCCAGTACTTC.

About this clone: The identical CDR3 is also encoded by other nucleotide sequences in the sample. V is TRBV2 and J is TRBJ2-2; TRBD1 matches 7 bases. The J segment lost 2 bases and the V segment lost 6 bases, leaving 3 bases of the junction unmatched. There are 14 residues in the CDR3. Germline CDR1 SNHLY, CDR2 FYNNEI. The CDR3: CASRGDSNTGELFF. CDR3 nucleotide sequence: TGTGCCAGCAGGGGGGACAGCAACACCGGGGAGCTGTTTTTT. The full variable domain, in which reference TRBV2 and TRBJ2-2 provide the parts outside the CDR3, is EPEVTQTPSHQVTQMGQEVILRCVPISNHLYFYWYRQILGQKVEFLVSFYNNEISEKSEIFDDQFSVERPDGSNFTLKIRSTKLEDSAMYFCASRGDSNTGELFFGEGSRLTVL.

V and J are TRBV5-5 and TRBJ1-2; no reliable D call. V lost 4 bases and J lost 2, with 12 bases in between. Germline lookup yields CDR1 SGHKS and CDR2 YYEKEE (reference sequence). The CDR3 extends over 14 amino acids. Here the CDR3 DNA reads TGTGCCAGCAGCCCCAGTCCCACGAACTATGGCTACACCTTC. Translation: CASSPSPTNYGYTF.